This TCR beta chain was captured in a study of T cell repertoires in cytomegalovirus infection. Study at large: Both recently identified HLA-C-restricted and well-studied HLA-B-restricted CMV epitopes were used in the study.

General observations from the study: Carriers of CMV plus the relevant HLA were identified by cumulative public TCR beta family frequency.

TCRdb re-called the reads through MiXCR, storing one row per CDR3 protein. Of approximately 990,000 distinct CDR3 sequences listed, less than 35% are singletons. Concerning this clonotype itself: The antigen remains unidentified.

CDR3 size: 13 residues. The ends lost 4 bases at V and 8 bases at J; junction bases unmatched: 6. From germline, CDR1 is SGHDT and CDR2 YYEEEE. The gene calls are TRBV5-6 and TRBJ1-2, with TRBD1 matching 9 bases. The sequencing used cultured CD8+ T cells from PBMCs, collected from culture after CMV antigen stimulation. The receptor comes from a human donor in good health (CMV status not recorded). Some clones in this sample may be carry-over from other donors' samples. In DNA form, the CDR3 reads TGTGCCAGCAGCCCGGGACAGGGAAGCGGCTACACCTTC. This codes for CASSPGQGSGYTF.